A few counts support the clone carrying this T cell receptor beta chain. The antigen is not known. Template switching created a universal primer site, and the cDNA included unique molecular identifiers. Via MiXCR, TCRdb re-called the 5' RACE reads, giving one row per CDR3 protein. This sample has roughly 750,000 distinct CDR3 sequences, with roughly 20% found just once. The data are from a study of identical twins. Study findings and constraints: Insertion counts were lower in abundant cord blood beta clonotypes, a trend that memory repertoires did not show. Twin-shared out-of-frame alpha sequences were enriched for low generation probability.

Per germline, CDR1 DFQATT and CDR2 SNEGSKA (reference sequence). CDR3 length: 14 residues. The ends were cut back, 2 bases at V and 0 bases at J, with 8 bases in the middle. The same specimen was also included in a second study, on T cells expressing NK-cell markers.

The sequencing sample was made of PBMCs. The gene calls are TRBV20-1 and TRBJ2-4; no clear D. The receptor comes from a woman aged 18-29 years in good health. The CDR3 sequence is CSARSGQAKNIQYF. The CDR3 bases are TGCAGTGCTAGATCTGGCCAAGCCAAAAACATTCAGTACTTC.